The 32 T cell receptor beta chains presented below share a single source sample, sequenced in a study of cytomegalovirus exposure and HLA in healthy donors. Amplification used 60 Vbeta primers and 13 Jbeta primers. Clones were sequenced by immunoSEQ multiplex PCR, and TCRdb holds only the in-frame ones, with some missing. The sample gives about 130,000 clones, around 73% of which show up once; around 4.8% is in the top ten. Sequencing was performed on PBMCs. The source of these receptors is a man aged 55 to 70 in good health and CMV-seropositive.

The chain combines TRBV5-4 with TRBJ2-5; TRBD2 agrees at 7 bases. The J segment lost 3 bases and the V segment lost 4 bases, leaving 6 bases of the junction unmatched. This CDR3 region has 14 residues. Germline lookup yields CDR1 SGHNT and CDR2 YYREEE (reference sequence). The CDR3 loop reads CASSPAGTKETQYF. CDR3 nucleotides: TGTGCCAGCAGCCCAGCCGGGACTAAAGAGACCCAGTACTTC.

This clone has only a few counts. This rearrangement joins TRBV2 to TRBJ2-2, with D perhaps matching TRBD1 (6 bases). Germline-derived CDR1 and CDR2 are SNHLY and FYNNEI. V lost 6 bases, J lost 5 bases, and 13 bases lay in between. The CDR3 has 14 amino acids. CDR3 loop: CASRSGVQTGELFF. The CDR3, as DNA: TGTGCCAGCAGATCAGGGGTTCAGACCGGGGAGCTGTTTTTT.

This clone was seen a handful of times. The V and J genes are TRBV10-3 and TRBJ1-1; D remains unclear. Per germline, CDR1 ENHRY and CDR2 SYGVKD. Between the trimmed V and J ends, which lost 3 bases and 0 bases, there was a span of 5 bases. This CDR3 has 13 amino acids. The CDR3 reads CAISEQLNTEAFF. The CDR3 DNA is TGTGCCATCAGTGAACAGCTGAACACTGAAGCTTTCTTT.

The chain carries TRBV5-4 and TRBJ1-4; no clear D gene. From germline, CDR1 is SGHNT and CDR2 YYREEE (reference sequence). Deletions cut 7 bases from V and 4 bases from J, with 14 bases between. The CDR3 contains 14 residues. CDR3 region: CASASGLLNEKLFF. In DNA form, the CDR3 reads TGTGCCAGCGCCTCGGGATTACTTAATGAAAAACTGTTTTTT.

The chain employs TRBV2 and TRBJ1-4; no reliable D call. Germline loops: CDR1 SNHLY, CDR2 FYNNEI. This CDR3 has 12 amino acids. V was pared by 8 bases and J by 2 bases, with 6 bases between. Written as DNA, the CDR3 is TGTGCCAGCGGAGGGACTAATGAAAAACTGTTTTTT. Translation: CASGGTNEKLFF.

The chain is built from TRBV29-1 and TRBJ2-7; TRBD2 agrees at 12 bases. The CDR3 covers 13 residues. With 7 bases clipped from V and 0 bases from J, the junction kept 1 base outside the gene matches. CDR1 and CDR2 from the germline V gene are SQVTM and ANQGSEA. The CDR3 here is CSASGGASYEQYF. The CDR3 bases are TGCAGCGCTAGCGGGGGGGCCTCCTACGAGCAGTACTTC.

This sequence joins TRBV4-1 and TRBJ2-7; 7 positions match TRBD1. The germline V gene has CDR1 MGHRA and CDR2 YSYEKL. The CDR3 is 15 residues long. The V segment lost 2 bases and the J segment 2 bases; nucleotides outside the gene matches: 6. The CDR3 here is CASSQLPTGTYEQYF. In DNA form, the CDR3 reads TGCGCCAGCAGCCAACTTCCGACAGGGACCTACGAGCAGTACTTC.

The V gene is TRBV9, the J gene TRBJ2-1; TRBD2 aligns across 8 bases. The CDR3 length is 14 residues. Trimming removed 2 bases from V and 5 bases from J; junction bases left unmatched: 3. CDR1 and CDR2 (germline): SGDLS, YYNGEE. CDR3 coding DNA: TGTGCCAGCAGCGTGAGCGGGGGAAACAATGAGCAGTTCTTC. Protein: CASSVSGGNNEQFF.

The chain links TRBV28 to TRBJ1-4; TRBD1 matches at 10 bases. Trimming at V came to 9 bases and at J to 5 bases, leaving 12 bases not matched to a gene. The germline V gene has CDR1 MDHEN and CDR2 SYDVKM. The CDR3 consists of 16 residues. The CDR3 protein is CASIPLLGQGNEKLFF. In DNA form, the CDR3 reads TGTGCCAGTATTCCCCTACTGGGACAGGGGAATGAAAAACTGTTTTTT.

This sequence joins TRBV6-1 and TRBJ1-4; 9 bases agree with TRBD1. V lost 3 bases to trimming and J lost 15 bases; unmatched junction nucleotides: 8. CDR1 and CDR2 from the germline V gene are MNHNS and SASEGT. The CDR3 has 13 amino acids. The CDR3 protein is CASSEVPGQGMFF. Written as DNA, the CDR3 is TGTGCCAGCAGTGAGGTTCCGGGACAGGGCATGTTTTTT.

On this clone itself: Distinct nucleotide sequences in the sample also encode this CDR3. V usage is TRBV2 and J usage is TRBJ2-7; TRBD1 matches 7 bases. V gave up 4 bases and J gave up 3 bases; unmatched junction bases: 0. The CDR3 consists of 12 residues. The germline CDR1 and CDR2 sequences are SNHLY and FYNNEI. CDR3 protein: CASSGTGYEQYF. CDR3 bases: TGTGCCAGCAGTGGGACAGGCTACGAGCAGTACTTC. Full variable domain (outside the CDR3, taken from reference TRBV2 and TRBJ2-7): EPEVTQTPSHQVTQMGQEVILRCVPISNHLYFYWYRQILGQKVEFLVSFYNNEISEKSEIFDDQFSVERPDGSNFTLKIRSTKLEDSAMYFCASSGTGYEQYFGPGTRLTVT.

The V and J genes are TRBV5-1 and TRBJ2-5, with 12 nucleotides matching TRBD2. J gave up 3 bases and V 4 bases, and 10 bases lay outside the gene matches. Per the germline V gene, CDR1 is SGHRS and CDR2 is YFSETQ. This CDR3 contains 17 residues. CDR3 DNA sequence: TGCGCCAGCAGCCCCCGACACCCTAGCGGGGGGGAAGAGACCCAGTACTTC. This translates into CASSPRHPSGGEETQYF.

As regards this clone: The junction shows a germline mismatch at one end, possibly a read error. This sequence joins TRBV7-7 and TRBJ2-2, with D perhaps matching TRBD2 (5 bases). Germline V CDR1 and CDR2: SSHAT, FNYEAQ (reference sequence). The CDR3 totals 14 residues. The CDR3 coding sequence is TGTGCTAGCAGCCGGGATCTAGGCACCGGGGAGCTGTTTTTT. As protein: CASSRDLGTGELFF.

This clone was counted between two and nine times. The J gene is TRBJ2-3, the V gene TRBV5-1, with a possible D match to TRBD2 (7 bases). Germline lookup yields CDR1 SGHRS and CDR2 YFSETQ. The CDR3 loop spans 16 amino acids. Trimming removed 3 bases from V and 0 bases from J, with 14 bases in between. The CDR3, as DNA: TGCGCCAGCAGCTGGAAGGGGGGGCAGAGCACAGATACGCAGTATTTT. Translated, it gives CASSWKGGQSTDTQYF.

The genes are TRBV14 and TRBJ2-1; 9 bases are a match to TRBD2. Losses at the gene ends were 0 bases for V and 3 bases for J; bases not matched to a gene: 6. Germline V gene data show CDR1 as SGHDN and CDR2 as FVKESK. CDR3 length: 17 amino acids. CDR3 nucleotides: TGTGCCAGCAGCCAAGATCTAGCGGGGCTAATCTACAATGAGCAGTTCTTC. Protein: CASSQDLAGLIYNEQFF.

The V call is TRBV15, the J call TRBJ1-2; no firm D call. Germline assignment: CDR1 LNHNV and CDR2 YYDKDF (reference sequence). V lost 0 bases to trimming and J lost 8 bases, with 13 bases between them. This CDR3 has 14 amino acids. As DNA, the CDR3 is TGTGCCACCAGCAGAGATCCTCAGGCTTCCGGCTACACCTTC. Translation: CATSRDPQASGYTF. The variable domain in full, with the rest retrieved from reference TRBV15 and TRBJ1-2, is DAMVIQNPRYQVTQFGKPVTLSCSQTLNHNVMYWYQQKSSQAPKLLFHYYDKDFNNEADTPDNFQSRRPNTSFCFLDIRSPGLGDTAMYLCATSRDPQASGYTFGSGTRLTVV.

The J gene is TRBJ2-3, the V gene TRBV4-1; D might be TRBD2 (6 bases). CDR3 length: 13 amino acids. In germline, CDR1 is MGHRA, CDR2 YSYEKL. Between the trimmed V and J ends, which lost 8 bases and 1 base, there was a span of 10 bases. The CDR3 DNA sequence: TGCGCCAGCCGCCCGGGGGGCACAGATACGCAGTATTTT. As protein: CASRPGGTDTQYF.

The rearrangement links TRBV4-1 to TRBJ1-2; the D gene is possibly TRBD1 (6 bases). The CDR3 length is 14 residues. The V gene lost 4 bases and the J gene lost 4 bases, with 13 bases spanning the gap. Germline lookup yields CDR1 MGHRA and CDR2 YSYEKL. For the CDR3, the DNA is TGCGCCAGCAGCCCGCTAGGACAGTTCTATGGCTACACCTTC. As protein: CASSPLGQFYGYTF.

CDR3 bases: TGTGCCAGCAGCTTAAACGTTCTAGCGGGGGGGCTTGAGACCCAGTACTTC. Translated, it gives CASSLNVLAGGLETQYF. This chain connects TRBV11-1 to TRBJ2-5, with 12 bases identical to TRBD2. The CDR3 spans 17 residues. The V gene's germline CDR1 is SGHAT and CDR2 FQDESV (reference sequence). After removal of 2 bases from V and 5 bases from J, the junction contained 9 bases not matched to a gene.

The chain has TRBV9 and TRBJ2-3; 9 bases align to TRBD2. Per germline, CDR1 SGDLS and CDR2 YYNGEE. The CDR3 has 15 amino acids. The J segment lost 4 bases and the V segment lost 0 bases, leaving 3 bases of the junction unmatched. CDR3 nucleotide sequence: TGTGCCAGCAGCGTAGTGGGACTAGCATCAGATACGCAGTATTTT. Its protein is CASSVVGLASDTQYF.

CDR3 in amino acids: CASSVRGRGYTF. The CDR3 DNA follows: TGTGCCAGCAGCGTCCGGGGTAGGGGCTACACCTTC. The chain employs TRBV13 and TRBJ1-2; D gene uncertain. V was clipped by 5 bases and J by 8 bases, with 12 bases between them. The CDR3 has 12 residues. In germline, CDR1 is PRHDT, CDR2 FYEKMQ (reference sequence). Full variable domain (missing parts from reference TRBV13 and TRBJ1-2): AAGVIQSPRHLIKEKRETATLKCYPIPRHDTVYWYQQGPGQDPQFLISFYEKMQSDKGSIPDRFSAQQFSDYHSELNMSSLELGDSALYFCASSVRGRGYTFGSGTRLTVV.

This chain joins TRBV5-1 and TRBJ2-1, with TRBD1 matching 7 bases. V shed 6 bases, J shed 4 bases, and the junction held 4 bases outside the gene matches. There are 13 residues in the CDR3. CDR1 and CDR2 (germline): SGHRS, YFSETQ. CDR3 protein: CASIEDRYNEQFF. CDR3 sequence (DNA): TGCGCCAGCATAGAGGACAGGTACAATGAGCAGTTCTTC.

The V and J genes are TRBV12-5 and TRBJ1-1; 7 nucleotides line up with TRBD1. V shed 6 bases, J shed 3 bases, and the junction held 10 bases outside the gene matches. Germline V gene data show CDR1 as LGHNT and CDR2 as FRNRAP. The CDR3 totals 15 residues. The CDR3 nucleotides read TGTGCTAGTGGGCACGGAGGGGACAGTGACACTGAAGCTTTCTTT. This translates into CASGHGGDSDTEAFF.

This clone was found once. The V call is TRBV1, the J call TRBJ2-7; the table calls TRBD1, which could not be checked here. TRBV1 is noted as a pseudogene. The CDR3 totals 15 residues. The CDR3 DNA sequence: TGCACCAGCAGCCAAGATAAGGGACAACGTACGGAGCAGTACTTC. Its protein is CTSSQDKGQRTEQYF.

J is TRBJ2-5 and V is TRBV5-1, with D possibly matching TRBD1 (6 bases). Per the germline V gene, CDR1 is SGHRS and CDR2 is YFSETQ. Deletions cut 4 bases from V and 3 bases from J, with 16 bases between. There are 15 residues in the CDR3. The CDR3 sequence is CASSVTGTNEETQYF. The DNA for the CDR3 is TGCGCCAGCAGCGTTACCGGGACAAACGAAGAGACCCAGTACTTC.

V is TRBV18 and J is TRBJ1-1; TRBD1 might be the D (6 bases). V shed 2 bases and J shed 5 bases, with 18 bases lying between them. The length of the CDR3 is 16 residues. Germline assignment: CDR1 KGHSH and CDR2 LQKENI. CDR3 residues: CASSPMWGREGTEAFF. Written as DNA, the CDR3 is TGTGCCAGCTCACCAATGTGGGGGCGCGAGGGTACTGAAGCTTTCTTT.

The chain recombines TRBV5-1 with TRBJ1-1; the match to TRBD1 covers 8 bases. Germline V gives CDR1 SGHRS, CDR2 YFSETQ. The V segment lost 2 bases and the J segment 7 bases; nucleotides outside the gene matches: 7. The CDR3 sequence is 14 residues long. CDR3 nucleotides: TGCGCCAGCAGCTTCAGGACAGGGAAGAATGAAGCTTTCTTT. Translating it yields CASSFRTGKNEAFF.

J is TRBJ2-3 and V is TRBV7-3; D might be TRBD2 (6 bases). The CDR3 has 12 residues. Trimming removed 1 base at V and 8 bases at J, with 7 bases between. Germline CDR1 SGHTA, CDR2 FQGTGA. In DNA, the CDR3 is TGTGCCAGCAGCTTAAGAGCGGGTACGCAGTATTTT. Its translation: CASSLRAGTQYF.

The CDR3 is CASSVGGAEETQYF. The CDR3 DNA is TGTGCCAGCAGCGTAGGGGGAGCGGAAGAGACCCAGTACTTC. V gene TRBV9 combines with J gene TRBJ2-5; possible D gene TRBD2, 5 bases. V gave up 0 bases and J gave up 3 bases, with 9 bases separating them. CDR1 is SGDLS and CDR2 is YYNGEE in the germline V gene. The CDR3 covers 14 residues. Complete variable domain (other parts from reference TRBV9 and TRBJ2-5): DSGVTQTPKHLITATGQRVTLRCSPRSGDLSVYWYQQSLDQGLQFLIQYYNGEERAKGNILERFSAQQFPDLHSELNLSSLELGDSALYFCASSVGGAEETQYFGPGTRLLVL.

This chain uses TRBV7-2 with TRBJ1-5; D is possibly TRBD1 (5 bases). Per the germline V gene, CDR1 is SGHTA and CDR2 is FQGNSA. The V gene lost 2 bases and the J gene lost 7 bases, with 12 bases spanning the gap. The CDR3 totals 14 residues. The CDR3 coding sequence is TGTGCCAGCAGCTTAAAGCCAGGGCTCCAGCCCCAGCATTTT. It specifies CASSLKPGLQPQHF.

The chain joins TRBV5-1 to TRBJ2-5; no firm D call. Trimming removed 6 bases from V and 0 bases from J, with 6 bases in between. The CDR3 consists of 12 residues. Germline V gives CDR1 SGHRS, CDR2 YFSETQ. CDR3 nucleotides: TGCGCCAGCATGTATGACCAAGAGACCCAGTACTTC. This translates into CASMYDQETQYF.

The rearrangement uses TRBV2 and TRBJ2-2; 11 bases agree with TRBD2. The junction had 5 bases not matched to a gene; V was cut back by 7 bases and J by 4 bases. This CDR3 has 15 residues. Germline V gene sequence: CDR1 SNHLY, CDR2 FYNNEI. This chain's CDR3 is CASNLGLAGTGELFF. DNA of the CDR3: TGTGCCAGCAACTTAGGACTAGCGGGCACCGGGGAGCTGTTTTTT.